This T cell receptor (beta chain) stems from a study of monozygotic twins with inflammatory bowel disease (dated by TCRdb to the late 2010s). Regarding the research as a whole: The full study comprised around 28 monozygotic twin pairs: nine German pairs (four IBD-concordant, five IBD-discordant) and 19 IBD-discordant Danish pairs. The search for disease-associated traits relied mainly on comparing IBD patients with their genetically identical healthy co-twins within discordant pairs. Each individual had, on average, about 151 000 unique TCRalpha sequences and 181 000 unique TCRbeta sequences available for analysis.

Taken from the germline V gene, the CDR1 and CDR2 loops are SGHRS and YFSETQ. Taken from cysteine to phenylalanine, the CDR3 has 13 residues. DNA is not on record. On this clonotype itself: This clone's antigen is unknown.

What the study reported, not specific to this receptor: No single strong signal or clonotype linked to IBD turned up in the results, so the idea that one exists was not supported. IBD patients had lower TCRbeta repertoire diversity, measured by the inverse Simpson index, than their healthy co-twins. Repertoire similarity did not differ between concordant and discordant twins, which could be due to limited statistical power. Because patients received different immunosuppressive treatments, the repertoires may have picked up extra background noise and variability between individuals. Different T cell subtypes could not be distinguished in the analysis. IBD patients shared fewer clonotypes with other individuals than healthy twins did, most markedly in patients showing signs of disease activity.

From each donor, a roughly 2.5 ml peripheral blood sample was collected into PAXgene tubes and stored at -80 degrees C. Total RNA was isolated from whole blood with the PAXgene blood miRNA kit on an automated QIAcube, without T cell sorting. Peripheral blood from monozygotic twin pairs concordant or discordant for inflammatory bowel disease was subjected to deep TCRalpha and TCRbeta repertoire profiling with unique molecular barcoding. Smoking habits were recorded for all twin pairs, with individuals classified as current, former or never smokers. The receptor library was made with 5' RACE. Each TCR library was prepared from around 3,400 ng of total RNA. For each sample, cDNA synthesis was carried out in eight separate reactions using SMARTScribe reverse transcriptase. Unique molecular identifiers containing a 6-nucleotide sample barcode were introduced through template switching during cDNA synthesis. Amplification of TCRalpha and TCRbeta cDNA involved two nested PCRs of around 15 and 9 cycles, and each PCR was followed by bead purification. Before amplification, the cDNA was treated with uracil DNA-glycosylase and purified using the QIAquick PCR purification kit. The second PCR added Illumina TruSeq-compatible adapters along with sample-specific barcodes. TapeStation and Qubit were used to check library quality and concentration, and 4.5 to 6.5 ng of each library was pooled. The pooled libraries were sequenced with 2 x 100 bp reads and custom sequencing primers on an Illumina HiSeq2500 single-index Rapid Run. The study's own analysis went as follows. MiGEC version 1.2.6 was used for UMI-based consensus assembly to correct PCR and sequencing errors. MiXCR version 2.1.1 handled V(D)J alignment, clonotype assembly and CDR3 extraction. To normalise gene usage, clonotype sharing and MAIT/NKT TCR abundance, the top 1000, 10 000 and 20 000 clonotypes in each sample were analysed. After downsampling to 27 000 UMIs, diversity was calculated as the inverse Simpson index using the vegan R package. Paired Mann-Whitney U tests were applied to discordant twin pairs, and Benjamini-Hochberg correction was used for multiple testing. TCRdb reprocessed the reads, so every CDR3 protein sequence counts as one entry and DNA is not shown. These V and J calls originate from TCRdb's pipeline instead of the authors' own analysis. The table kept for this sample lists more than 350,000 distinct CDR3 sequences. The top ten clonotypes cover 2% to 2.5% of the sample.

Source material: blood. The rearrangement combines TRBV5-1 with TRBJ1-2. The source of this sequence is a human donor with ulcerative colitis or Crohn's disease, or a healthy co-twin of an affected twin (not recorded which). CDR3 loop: CASSPDPNYGYTF.